The rows below give T cell receptor beta chains drawn from one sample of a study of T cell repertoires in cytomegalovirus infection. Antigens of these TCRs are unknown. TCRdb reprocessed the reads via MiXCR and lists one record per CDR3 protein. The repertoire holds 160,000 or so distinct CDR3 sequences, roughly 22% seen once, with roughly 27% in the top ten. This material consisted of CD8+ T cells from cultured PBMCs, taken from culture after CMV antigen stimulation. The receptor set was obtained from a human donor in good health (CMV status not recorded). Some clones in this sample may be carry-over from other donors' samples. Both conserved end residues are part of each CDR3. Each record gives: D gene, J gene, V gene, clone size, CDR3 protein, CDR3 DNA. D genes are given only for firm matches. Size values are once, few and many counts, or a class for expanded clones, and some rows have none.

>NA|TRBJ1-1|TRBV12-3/TRBV12-4|few
CASILGGLRDEAFF
TGTGCCAGCATCTTAGGGGGGCTTAGGGATGAAGCTTTCTTT
>NA|TRBJ2-7|TRBV4-1|NA
CASSGSKYEQYF
TGCGCCAGCAGCGGGAGTAAATACGAGCAGTACTTC
>NA|TRBJ2-7|TRBV4-3|NA
CASSQEFTHYYEQYF
TGCGCCAGCAGCCAAGAGTTCACCCACTACTACGAGCAGTACTTC
>NA|TRBJ1-5|TRBV15|NA
CATSSSREGGQPQHF
TGTGCCACCAGCAGCAGTAGGGAAGGAGGACAGCCCCAGCATTTT
>NA|TRBJ1-1|TRBV7-2|few
CASSSMGPGLAFF
TGTGCCAGCAGCTCGATGGGCCCCGGGTTAGCTTTCTTT
>NA|TRBJ1-2|TRBV27|NA
CATSGDNYGYTF
TGTGCCACTTCCGGGGATAACTATGGCTACACCTTC
>NA|TRBJ2-1|TRBV19|once
CASSISNEQFF
TGTGCCAGTAGTATTAGCAATGAGCAGTTCTTC
>NA|TRBJ2-2|TRBV4-1|few
CASSHRAGELFF
TGCGCCAGCAGCCACAGGGCCGGGGAGCTGTTTTTT
>TRBD2|TRBJ2-1|TRBV2|NA
CASRGGVVNEQFF
TGTGCCAGCAGGGGGGGGGTTGTGAATGAGCAGTTCTTC
>NA|TRBJ1-1|TRBV5-6|few
CASSLLSLGGWNTEAFF
TGTGCCAGCAGCTTGCTCTCTTTAGGTGGCTGGAACACTGAAGCTTTCTTT
>NA|TRBJ1-1|TRBV7-2|NA
CAERTPDTEAFF
TGTGCCGAACGGACCCCCGACACTGAAGCTTTCTTT
>TRBD1|TRBJ1-2|TRBV7-6|NA
CASSLSVLGTANYGYTF
TGTGCCAGCAGCTTAAGTGTGTTGGGGACAGCTAACTATGGCTACACCTTC
>NA|TRBJ2-7|TRBV6-2/TRBV6-3|NA
CASMSSGGEQYF
TGTGCCAGCATGAGCAGTGGGGGCGAGCAGTACTTC
>TRBD1|TRBJ2-2|TRBV7-9|medium-sized
CASSSRNRGPNTGELFF
TGTGCCAGCAGCTCCCGGAACAGGGGGCCCAACACCGGGGAGCTGTTTTTT
>NA|TRBJ2-3|TRBV7-2|NA
CASSSMGGVTDTQYF
TGTGCCAGCAGCTCCATGGGCGGGGTTACTGATACGCAGTATTTT
>TRBD1|TRBJ1-5|TRBV7-2|few
CASSPTGRDQPQHF
TGTGCCAGCAGCCCGACAGGGAGGGATCAGCCCCAGCATTTT
>NA|TRBJ2-1|TRBV7-9|NA
CASSGRDGSSYNEQFF
TGTGCCAGCAGCGGGCGGGACGGGAGCTCCTACAATGAGCAGTTCTTC
>NA|TRBJ1-5|TRBV12-5|NA
CASGLGGSNQPQHF
TGTGCTAGTGGTTTGGGGGGTAGCAATCAGCCCCAGCATTTT
>TRBD1|TRBJ1-1|TRBV4-2|few
CASSQGQGNTEAFF
TGTGCCAGCAGCCAAGGACAGGGGAACACTGAAGCTTTCTTT
>NA|TRBJ2-1|TRBV19|few
CASSINFINEQFF
TGTGCCAGTAGTATTAACTTTATCAATGAGCAGTTCTTC
>TRBD2|TRBJ2-1|TRBV11-2|few
CASSLGGGDPYNEQFF
TGTGCCAGCAGCTTAGGGGGAGGGGACCCATACAATGAGCAGTTCTTC
>NA|TRBJ1-5|TRBV27|once
CASSRGTDNQPQHF
TGTGCCAGCAGCCGCGGGACGGATAATCAGCCCCAGCATTTT
>TRBD1|TRBJ2-2|TRBV6-2/TRBV6-3|NA
CASTPSGTVNTGELFF
TGTGCCAGCACCCCTTCCGGGACAGTGAACACCGGGGAGCTGTTTTTT
>NA|TRBJ2-7|TRBV4-1|few
CASSQVAGGIGYEQYF
TGCGCCAGCAGCCAGGTAGCAGGGGGGATCGGCTACGAGCAGTACTTC
>NA|TRBJ1-1|TRBV7-2|few
CASRNTRSTEAFF
TGTGCCAGCAGGAACACCAGGAGCACTGAAGCTTTCTTT
>NA|TRBJ2-3|TRBV2|many
CASGRDAGGTDTQYF
TGTGCCAGCGGGAGAGATGCAGGGGGCACAGATACGCAGTATTTT
>NA|TRBJ1-2|TRBV12-3/TRBV12-4|few
CASSPAFVGHGYTF
TGTGCCAGCAGTCCCGCCTTTGTCGGCCATGGCTACACCTTC
>TRBD1|TRBJ1-5|TRBV28|few
CASSFTGGGYQPQHF
TGTGCCAGCAGTTTTACAGGGGGGGGGTATCAGCCCCAGCATTTT
>NA|TRBJ1-1|TRBV7-9|NA
CASSFRRSEAFF
TGTGCCAGCAGCTTCCGACGGTCGGAAGCTTTCTTT
>TRBD1|TRBJ1-1|TRBV27|NA
CASIVWGRQGLPEAFF
TGTGCCAGCATAGTTTGGGGGCGACAGGGCCTGCCCGAAGCTTTCTTT
>TRBD2|TRBJ2-7|TRBV7-2|NA
CASSLEVFRGGYEQYF
TGTGCCAGCAGCTTAGAGGTCTTCCGGGGGGGCTACGAGCAGTACTTC
>NA|TRBJ2-7|TRBV7-9|few
CASSSHGTGNEQYF
TGTGCCAGCAGCTCTCACGGGACGGGGAACGAGCAGTACTTC
>NA|TRBJ2-7|TRBV7-2|few
CASRRGGIIYEQYF
TGTGCCAGCAGGCGAGGGGGGATTATCTACGAGCAGTACTTC
>TRBD1|TRBJ2-7|TRBV7-2|many
CASSWPRQGLYEQYF
TGTGCCAGCAGCTGGCCCCGACAGGGGCTCTACGAGCAGTACTTC
>NA|TRBJ1-2|TRBV15|few
CATSRDGGGRDGYTF
TGTGCCACCAGCAGAGATGGGGGGGGCCGGGATGGCTACACCTTC
>NA|TRBJ1-2|TRBV2|NA
CANGPEDTNFNGLPGGYTF
TGTGCCAACGGGCCCGAGGATACTAATTTCAATGGTCTTCCTGGTGGCTACACCTTC
>NA|TRBJ2-1|TRBV7-9|NA
CASSSPGQAYSYNEQFF
TGTGCCAGCAGCTCCCCGGGTCAGGCGTATTCCTACAATGAGCAGTTCTTC
>NA|TRBJ2-5|TRBV7-2|NA
CASSLLSGQETQYF
TGTGCCAGCAGCTTATTAAGCGGCCAAGAGACCCAGTACTTC
>TRBD1|TRBJ1-1|TRBV27|NA
CASGQGKYTEAFF
TGTGCCAGCGGACAGGGGAAGTACACTGAAGCTTTCTTT
>NA|TRBJ2-1|TRBV12-3/TRBV12-4|few
CATGRIEQFF
TGTGCCACAGGACGCATTGAGCAGTTCTTC
>NA|TRBJ2-3|TRBV7-8|NA
CASSSSRTDTQYF
TGTGCCAGCAGCTCGAGCCGCACAGATACGCAGTATTTT
>NA|TRBJ1-1|TRBV6-2/TRBV6-3|NA
CASTKKQGLNTEAFF
TGTGCCAGCACCAAGAAACAGGGTTTGAACACTGAAGCTTTCTTT
>NA|TRBJ1-6|TRBV7-2|NA
CASSLGPGPNSPLHF
TGTGCCAGCAGCTTAGGCCCCGGACCTAATTCACCCCTCCACTTT
>NA|TRBJ2-1|TRBV12-3/TRBV12-4|few
CASSAGHAYNEQFF
TGTGCCAGCAGTGCCGGACACGCTTACAATGAGCAGTTCTTC
>TRBD1|TRBJ1-6|TRBV28|medium-sized
CASSLSGTGLSLGSYNSPLHF
TGTGCCAGCAGTTTATCCGGGACAGGGTTATCGCTGGGCTCCTATAATTCACCCCTCCACTTT